This TCR beta chain was found in a study of tumor-infiltrating lymphocytes in primary liver carcinoma. Study information: Primary liver carcinomas in the patients were surgically resected. Sequencing of the samples generated roughly 3.5 to 8 million productive TCRbeta reads, with similar yields across tissue types. Donors had hepatocellular carcinoma or combined HCC and intrahepatic cholangiocarcinoma.

This CDR3 has 13 residues. Germline V gene lookup returns CDR1 MDHEN and CDR2 SYDVKM. Trimming stripped 6 bases from V and 3 bases from J, with 9 bases between. Researchers generated TCR beta cDNA from about 500 ng of total RNA, relying on a constant-region primer. Slightly modified ARM-PCR served as the procedure for the TCR beta libraries. These libraries came from three rounds of nested multiplex PCR. PCR rounds one and two used TRBV1-TRBV30 forward primers with a C-beta reverse primer for 10 cycles each. TCRdb recomputed calls from the multiplex PCR reads with MiXCR, one row per CDR3 protein. The data contain about 330,000 distinct CDR3 sequences, approximately 64% of them seen just once; the ten biggest clones take up about 6.5%. Germline DNA was extracted alongside blood RNA, which was obtained from unsorted whole blood.

The sequence came from a middle-aged man with primary liver carcinoma and hepatitis B virus infection. Sequenced sample: peripheral blood. The chain has TRBV28 and TRBJ2-1; D is ambiguous. CDR3 sequence (DNA): TGTGCCAGCAGCACAACTCTCTACAATGAGCAGTTCTTC. Translated, it gives CASSTTLYNEQFF. The whole variable domain, remainder taken from reference TRBV28 and TRBJ2-1, is DVKVTQSSRYLVKRTGEKVFLECVQDMDHENMFWYRQDPGLGLRLIYFSYDVKMKEKGDIPEGYSVSREKKERFSLILESASTNQTSMYLCASSTTLYNEQFFGPGTRLTVL.